Listed below are T cell receptor beta chains from one sample, sequenced in a study of sequential checkpoint blockade in melanoma. Clones were read by immunoSEQ multiplex PCR, and TCRdb kept only the in-frame ones, dropping some. The sample has 2,500 to 3,500 clones; roughly 21% are singletons. The source material was tumor tissue (inferred from file names), sampled from a patient given nivolumab and ipilimumab in sequence. These receptors all come from a human donor with melanoma. Both conserved end residues are part of each CDR3. A D gene is named only where the DNA matches it firmly. Where a row states a size, it is once, few, many or the class of an expanded clone; other rows omit it.

J,V,D,size,CDR3,DNA
TRBJ2-3,TRBV19,NA,NA,CASSIGGALADTQYF,TGTGCCAGTAGTATAGGGGGGGCCTTGGCAGATACGCAGTATTTT
TRBJ1-5,TRBV28,TRBD1,NA,CASRGPTGAINQPQHF,TGTGCCAGCAGGGGCCCGACAGGGGCTATCAATCAGCCCCAGCATTTT
TRBJ2-7,TRBV11-3,TRBD1,medium-sized,CASSLDGTGIYEQYF,TGTGCCAGCAGCTTGGACGGGACAGGGATCTACGAGCAGTACTTC
TRBJ1-2,TRBV11-3,NA,medium-sized,CASSQTGPGYGYTF,TGTGCCAGCAGCCAAACAGGGCCAGGCTATGGCTACACCTTC
TRBJ2-5,TRBV9,NA,few,CASSSDIWETQYF,TGTGCCAGCAGCTCAGACATTTGGGAGACCCAGTACTTC
TRBJ2-2,TRBV19,TRBD1,NA,CASTDREAGELFF,TGTGCCAGTACGGACAGGGAGGCCGGGGAGCTGTTTTTT
TRBJ1-6,TRBV6-8,TRBD1,few,CASSSTGGGSPLHF,TGTGCCAGCAGTTCAACAGGGGGAGGTTCACCCCTCCACTTT
TRBJ1-4,TRBV4-1,NA,NA,CASRRGSNEKLFF,TGCGCCAGCAGGAGGGGGTCTAATGAAAAACTGTTTTTT
TRBJ1-4,TRBV28,NA,NA,CASNPPGTPGEKLFF,TGTGCCAGCAACCCCCCCGGGACTCCGGGGGAAAAACTGTTTTTT
TRBJ2-4,TRBV29-1,TRBD1,NA,CSVEPGGMAKNIQYF,TGCAGCGTGGAACCAGGGGGCATGGCCAAAAACATTCAGTACTTC
TRBJ2-5,TRBV6-1,NA,few,CASSEVGGFAQETQYF,TGTGCCAGCAGTGAAGTCGGAGGGTTTGCCCAAGAGACCCAGTACTTC
TRBJ1-1,TRBV9,NA,medium-sized,CASSVDPISGVNTEAFF,TGTGCCAGCAGCGTAGACCCCATATCAGGGGTGAACACTGAAGCTTTCTTT
TRBJ1-5,TRBV15,NA,NA,CATSRSGEGGQPQHF,TGTGCCACCAGCAGATCTGGGGAGGGAGGTCAGCCCCAGCATTTT
TRBJ2-4,TRBV6-1,NA,few,CASSEGSSRRGKNIQYF,TGTGCCAGCAGTGAAGGAAGTTCCCGGAGGGGGAAAAACATTCAGTACTTC
TRBJ1-2,TRBV11-3,NA,NA,CASSDHSSEGHYGYTF,TGTGCCAGCAGCGATCATAGTTCAGAGGGACACTATGGCTACACCTTC
TRBJ2-7,TRBV9,TRBD2,medium-sized,CASSVTGTSSYEQYF,TGTGCCAGCAGCGTTACCGGGACTAGCTCCTACGAGCAGTACTTC
TRBJ2-3,TRBV6-8,NA,NA,CASSDSPQGLDTQYF,TGTGCCAGCAGTGACTCGCCGCAAGGGCTTGATACGCAGTATTTT
TRBJ1-2,TRBV6-8,NA,NA,CASSPYQGRLGTF,TGTGCCAGCAGCCCTTACCAGGGACGCCTGGGCACCTTC
TRBJ1-5,TRBV28,NA,few,CASSVLQGNNQPQHF,TGTGCCAGCAGCGTCCTTCAGGGGAACAATCAGCCCCAGCATTTT
TRBJ1-1,TRBV30,NA,NA,CAWSVARNTEAFF,TGTGCCTGGAGTGTAGCCAGGAACACTGAAGCTTTCTTT
TRBJ2-2,TRBV5-1,NA,NA,CASKLGGVNTGELFF,TGCGCCAGCAAGTTGGGCGGGGTGAACACCGGGGAGCTGTTTTTT
TRBJ1-2,TRBV11-3,NA,many,CASSLRFGGANYGYTF,TGTGCCAGCAGCTTACGTTTCGGAGGAGCTAACTATGGCTACACCTTC
TRBJ2-3,TRBV6-8,NA,few,CAITPSGADTQYF,TGTGCCATAACACCCTCCGGGGCAGATACGCAGTATTTT
TRBJ2-7,TRBV4-1,NA,medium-sized,CASSQLGQSGDEQYF,TGCGCCAGCAGCCAGTTGGGACAATCCGGCGACGAGCAGTACTTC
TRBJ2-5,TRBV29-1,NA,few,CSVSGGVETQYF,TGCAGCGTTTCCGGAGGAGTGGAGACCCAGTACTTC
TRBJ1-1,TRBV19,TRBD1,large,CASMGQGIPEAFF,TGTGCCAGTATGGGACAGGGTATTCCTGAAGCTTTCTTT
TRBJ1-4,TRBV6-8,NA,few,CASSYSGSITNEKLFF,TGTGCCAGCAGTTACTCGGGCAGCATAACTAATGAAAAACTGTTTTTT
TRBJ2-5,TRBV14,NA,NA,CASSQVSIETQYF,TGTGCCAGCAGCCAAGTTTCAATAGAGACCCAGTACTTC
TRBJ2-2,TRBV11-3,TRBD1,medium-sized,CASSPEGTGNTNTGELFF,TGTGCCAGCAGCCCGGAGGGGACAGGAAACACGAACACCGGGGAGCTGTTTTTT
TRBJ1-5,TRBV5-1,TRBD1,few,CASSVGQGDQPQHF,TGCGCCAGCAGCGTGGGACAGGGGGATCAGCCCCAGCATTTT
TRBJ1-2,TRBV30,NA,few,CAWSVQGFGYTF,TGTGCCTGGAGTGTACAGGGTTTTGGCTACACCTTC
TRBJ1-3,TRBV11-3,NA,medium-sized,CASSLGVRTAGNTIYF,TGTGCCAGCAGCTTGGGGGTGAGAACTGCTGGAAACACCATATATTTT
TRBJ1-6,TRBV6-8,NA,medium-sized,CASTDSVLLTGSPLHF,TGTGCCAGCACCGACTCGGTCCTCCTCACAGGTTCACCCCTCCACTTT
TRBJ2-5,TRBV28,NA,NA,CASSSFYGTLQETQYF,TGTGCCAGCAGTTCGTTTTACGGGACCCTCCAAGAGACCCAGTACTTC
TRBJ1-3,TRBV9,NA,medium-sized,CASSARHVSGNTIYF,TGTGCCAGCAGCGCCAGACACGTCTCTGGAAACACCATATATTTT
TRBJ2-1,TRBV11-3,TRBD1,many,CASSLGQGVSNEQFF,TGTGCCAGCAGCTTAGGACAGGGGGTGAGTAATGAGCAGTTCTTC
TRBJ2-6,TRBV28,NA,few,CASSLSRLLGSGANVLTF,TGTGCCAGCAGTTTATCCCGACTCCTGGGCTCTGGGGCCAACGTCCTGACTTTC
TRBJ1-2,TRBV6-8,NA,medium-sized,CASSYSWDPALGGYTF,TGTGCCAGCAGTTACTCGTGGGACCCTGCGCTAGGCGGCTACACCTTC
TRBJ1-2,TRBV19,NA,NA,CASSIGQLKGYTF,TGTGCCAGTAGTATTGGACAGTTAAAAGGCTACACCTTC
TRBJ1-3,TRBV11-3,NA,NA,CASSLGGYPLSGNTIYF,TGTGCCAGCAGCTTGGGAGGGTACCCCCTCTCTGGAAACACCATATATTTT
TRBJ1-1,TRBV30,NA,medium-sized,CAWSVTSNTEAFF,TGTGCCTGGAGTGTGACCTCGAACACTGAAGCTTTCTTT
TRBJ2-1,TRBV6-8,TRBD2,few,CASTGTSGLFEQFF,TGTGCCAGTACCGGGACTAGCGGTTTGTTTGAGCAGTTCTTC
TRBJ1-5,TRBV28,TRBD1,NA,CASRWTGSGNQPQHF,TGTGCCAGCAGATGGACAGGAAGTGGCAATCAGCCCCAGCATTTT
TRBJ2-5,TRBV6-8,NA,few,CASSYSGHETQYF,TGTGCCAGCAGTTACTCAGGCCACGAGACCCAGTACTTC
TRBJ2-6,TRBV6-8,NA,NA,CASSYSGVTLAGANVLTF,TGTGCCAGCAGTTACTCGGGTGTCACCCTCGCCGGGGCCAACGTCCTGACTTTC
TRBJ2-3,TRBV18,NA,NA,CASSPPRRTGSTDTQYF,TGTGCCAGCTCACCACCCAGACGGACGGGTAGCACAGATACGCAGTATTTT
TRBJ1-1,TRBV11-3,TRBD1,medium-sized,CASSLGQGRKLSTEAFF,TGTGCCAGCAGCTTGGGACAGGGACGAAAGTTGAGCACTGAAGCTTTCTTT
TRBJ2-7,TRBV14,NA,NA,CASSAQVFGEQYF,TGTGCCAGCAGCGCGCAGGTTTTTGGCGAGCAGTACTTC
TRBJ2-2,TRBV9,NA,medium-sized,CASSVGWTANTGELFF,TGTGCCAGCAGCGTAGGTTGGACCGCGAACACCGGGGAGCTGTTTTTT
TRBJ2-2,TRBV19,NA,NA,CASRWAGAPTGELFF,TGTGCCAGTAGATGGGCAGGGGCCCCCACCGGGGAGCTGTTTTTT
TRBJ2-2,TRBV19,NA,once,CASSIMKKNTGELFF,TGTGCCAGTAGTATTATGAAGAAGAACACCGGGGAGCTGTTTTTT
TRBJ2-3,TRBV6-8,NA,medium-sized,CASTEGPGATDTQYF,TGTGCCAGCACCGAGGGCCCAGGAGCCACAGATACGCAGTATTTT
TRBJ2-7,TRBV4-1,TRBD1,few,CASSPGQDYEQYF,TGCGCCAGCAGCCCCGGACAGGACTACGAGCAGTACTTC
TRBJ1-2,TRBV19,NA,NA,CASSPEWGTSGYTF,TGTGCCAGTAGTCCCGAGTGGGGCACGAGTGGCTACACCTTC
TRBJ2-6,TRBV28,NA,few,CASIRSFGANVLTF,TGTGCCAGCATTCGGTCCTTTGGGGCCAACGTCCTGACTTTC
TRBJ1-6,TRBV9,NA,NA,CASSSGTSSYNSPLHF,TGTGCCAGCAGTTCGGGTACGAGCTCCTATAATTCACCCCTCCACTTT
TRBJ2-7,TRBV29-1,TRBD2,NA,CSVELTSGADEQYF,TGCAGCGTTGAGTTAACTAGCGGGGCGGACGAGCAGTACTTC